This TCR beta chain was recorded in a study of response to subunit inactivated influenza vaccine. TCRdb reprocessed the RT-PCR reads via MiXCR and lists one record per CDR3 protein. Of some 540,000 distinct CDR3 sequences listed, 20% to 25% are singletons. The sample was also linked to a second study, of T cells expressing NK-cell markers. That report notes: With UMIs, 5'RACE template switching was used to make TCR beta cDNA. Researchers got TCR beta repertoires out of sorted CD3+CD56+NKG2C+, CD3+CD56+NKG2C- and CD3+CD56-NKG2C+ T cells. Sequencing covered eight donors, seven HCMV-seropositive and one seronegative. As a fraction of CD8+ T cells, dominant NKG2C+ clonotypes reached roughly 1.0-8% in more than five donors. These same clonotypes (in a few donors) also led the CD3+CD56-NKG2C+ fraction.

Sample: CD4+ T cells sorted from PBMCs, taken less than 13 days after vaccination. The sequence came from a man in his fifties who received an inactivated influenza vaccine.

This CDR3 reads CASSVGGAWTNEKLFF. CDR3 DNA sequence: TGTGCCAGCAGCGTAGGGGGAGCGTGGACTAATGAAAAACTGTTTTTT. V usage is TRBV9 and J usage is TRBJ1-4; no definite D call. Germline CDR1 reads SGDLS; CDR2 reads YYNGEE. V was shortened by 0 bases and J by 2 bases, with 11 bases between the two germline ends. This CDR3 comprises 16 residues.